The clone carrying this T cell receptor beta chain was seen more than once but under ten times. As yet, its antigen is unknown. Sequenced by immunoSEQ multiplex PCR; TCRdb stores in-frame clones only, minus some. This sample has roughly 120,000 clones, with about 88% found just once. The CDR3 is 13 amino acids. V lost 4 bases, J lost 8 bases, and 15 bases lay in between. In germline, CDR1 is SGHRS, CDR2 YFSETQ. These data come from a study of cytomegalovirus exposure and HLA in healthy donors. Broader study findings: The study listed approximately 160 cytomegalovirus-associated TCR beta chains. CMV antigen specificity of three CMV-associated chains was confirmed in vitro.

The sequence was obtained from a man aged 18 to 30 in good health and CMV-seropositive. The rearrangement links TRBV5-1 to TRBJ1-2, with a tentative D call TRBD1 (5 bases). Specimen: PBMCs. Here the CDR3 reads CASSGQGGEGYTF. DNA of the CDR3: TGCGCCAGCAGCGGGCAGGGAGGCGAGGGCTACACCTTC.